These T cell receptor beta chains were read from a single sample in a study of cytomegalovirus exposure and HLA in healthy donors. The method was immunoSEQ multiplex PCR; TCRdb's version includes in-frame clones alone and lacks a portion of them. The data contain about 170,000 clones, around three quarters of them singletons. Source material: PBMCs. These receptors were obtained from a woman in her 30s in good health and CMV-seropositive. Each CDR3 is given without its conserved first and last residue. Fields, in order: V gene, CDR3 protein.

>TRBV15
ATSRVASAHNEQF
>TRBV27
ASSFRQGREKLF
>TRBV5-6
ASSLGHRGDYNEQF
>TRBV7-9
ASSPLSGTGDEAF
>TRBV5-1
ASSVGQMNTEAF
>TRBV7-8
ASSSDSTYEQY
>TRBV9
ASSVDILAGGTDTQY
>TRBV30
AWSVFGGTGRVINYGYT
>TRBV4-3
ASSQHRGMNTEAF
>TRBV6-5
ASSYDSSNTIY
>TRBV18
ASSPEGQGYEQY
>TRBV6-5
ASSYSAQSYEQY
>TRBV10-2
ASREGSTEAF
>TRBV4-3
ASSQNPPHGGAGYNEQF
>TRBV7-9
ATSWGGANQPQH
>TRBV9
ASSVGTGASTDTQY
>TRBV7-2
ASSSGQGVYEQY
>TRBV6-1
ASSKGPGQGKLGNTIY
>TRBV7-9
ASSFPGFNQPQH
>TRBV7-8
ASSLAGGQGWNTEAF
>TRBV27
ASSFERDGTVYEQY
>TRBV7-8
ASSSRQGRGEKLF
>TRBV30
AWSVEDRGNQPQH
>TRBV5-1
ASSRDGGMNTEAF
>TRBV10-1
ASSEGPGVIY
>TRBV27
ASRGWGHYH
>TRBV6-5
ASSYSTLPGSY
>TRBV5-1
ASSFQGRQY
>TRBV15
ATSGHRQGNYGYT
>TRBV7-9
ASSLVTGARGTEAF
>TRBV30
AWSKGGDYGYT
>TRBV6-5
ASSYSAGGSTDTQY
>TRBV4-3
ASSQGVPPGSYNEQF
>TRBV5-1
ASSSGKYEQY
>TRBV5-1
ASSSSGGAGSYNEQF
>TRBV5-6
ASSFRGQVIQPQH
>TRBV5-6
ASSLGQGGYYEKLF
>TRBV5-1
ASSLTVEQPQH
>TRBV11-2
ASSIGGQAYSLGQY
>TRBV9
ASSPLSMNTEAF
>TRBV7-2
ASSLVGDSSYEQY